A selection of T cell receptor beta chains follows, all from one sample in a study of T cell responses to AZD1222 COVID-19 vaccine. Sequencing used immunoSEQ multiplex PCR; TCRdb keeps in-frame clones, though not all of them. The table shows 95,000 to 110,000 clones, with 90% occurring only once. The material was peripheral blood, obtained on day 0 of AZD1222 vaccination. The origin of the receptors is an adult in good health. Each CDR3 is given without its conserved first and last residue.

10,TRBV7-9,TRBJ2-7,ASSDRDYEQY
13,TRBV27,TRBJ1-4,ASSTSGGVREKLF
13,TRBV19,TRBJ1-1,ASSRGGAGGNEAF
9,TRBV12-3/TRBV12-4,TRBJ2-1,ASSPSVEQF
14,TRBV7-3,TRBJ2-2,ASSLQPGSGGGELF
9,TRBV20-1,TRBJ1-1,GGQGNTEAF
15,TRBV5-6,TRBJ1-3,ASSLDPRVLSGNTIY
11,TRBV5-4,TRBJ1-5,ASSAWGNQPQH
14,TRBV7-9,TRBJ1-1,ASSSQGFGAYTEAF
11,TRBV12-3/TRBV12-4,TRBJ2-5,ASSQGRVETQY
13,TRBV2,TRBJ2-4,ASSPQEGTKNIQY
10,TRBV7-9,TRBJ1-4,ASSLVGGKLF
14,TRBV7-2,TRBJ2-1,ASSLDGTGSYNEQF
11,TRBV12-3/TRBV12-4,TRBJ1-5,ASSLKGNQPQH
15,TRBV7-9,TRBJ1-2,ASSLKILGFRNYGYT
11,TRBV29-1,TRBJ2-7,SVEGGGSYEQY
11,TRBV18,TRBJ2-3,ASSPPNTDTQY
13,TRBV6-2/TRBV6-3,TRBJ1-5,ASSYSRSGTGPQH
13,TRBV25-1,TRBJ2-6,ASSEAGTGANVLT
13,TRBV5-4,TRBJ1-2,ASSQTNQGRSGYT
12,TRBV11-2,TRBJ1-1,ASRRDTLNTEAF
16,TRBV18,TRBJ2-5,ASSPLGETGIQAETQY
11,TRBV5-1,TRBJ1-2,ASSLQGDYGYT
14,TRBV6-4,TRBJ2-3,ASSESSSGGTDTQY
9,TRBV7-9,TRBJ2-5,ASSQRETQY
14,TRBV5-6,TRBJ1-4,ASSLVRRVANEKLF
13,TRBV30,TRBJ1-1,AWSAWSGVNTEAF
16,TRBV14,TRBJ1-6,ASSQPRGSPGVISPLH
14,TRBV4-2,TRBJ2-1,ASSQATGVIYNEQF
11,TRBV29-1,TRBJ2-1,SVSRGGYNEQF
11,TRBV6-5,TRBJ1-4,ASRTGLNEKLF
13,TRBV12-5,TRBJ2-1,ASGPPGLAGREQF
12,TRBV5-1,TRBJ2-7,ASSSRGQSYEQY
14,TRBV7-6,TRBJ2-1,ASSRGLAGIGNEQF
13,TRBV6-1,TRBJ1-1,ASSEAGTGGTEAF
14,TRBV5-4,TRBJ2-3,ASSWTSGVGTDTQY